These 8 T cell receptor beta chains came from one sample sequenced in a study of identical twins. Each CDR3 protein is one row after TCRdb ran MiXCR on the 5' RACE reads. Among roughly 190,000 distinct CDR3 sequences listed, more than 15% were seen once. A further study also used this sample, focusing on T cells expressing NK-cell markers.

The sequenced sample was CD8+ T cells sorted from blood. The receptors shown here come from a woman aged 18-29 years in good health.

The CDR3 sequence: CATSAGRDTDTQYF. As DNA, the CDR3 is TGTGCCACCAGTGCCGGGCGGGACACAGATACGCAGTATTTT. The V call is TRBV24-1, the J call TRBJ2-3, with D perhaps TRBD2 (6 bases). The V and J ends lost 5 bases and 2 bases respectively, with 10 bases between them. CDR1 and CDR2 (germline): KGHDR, SFDVKD. The length of the CDR3 is 14 residues.

This clonotype was observed a few times. CDR3 loop: CASSFGTANTGELFF. CDR3 bases: TGTGCCAGCAGTTTCGGGACTGCGAACACCGGGGAGCTGTTTTTT. The chain combines TRBV6-5 with TRBJ2-2; possibly TRBD2 for D (6 bases). This CDR3 has 15 residues. The germline CDR1 and CDR2 sequences are MNHEY and SVGAGI. Trimming took 4 bases from V and 0 from J, leaving 9 bases between them.

This clonotype has a handful of counts. The rearrangement links TRBV20-1 to TRBJ2-5; 12 bases are a match to TRBD1. The V gene's germline CDR1 is DFQATT and CDR2 SNEGSKA (reference sequence). The CDR3 consists of 15 residues. The CDR3 coding sequence is TGCAGCGCCAGGGACAGGGGGCCCTCAGGCGAGACCCAGTACTTC. Protein: CSARDRGPSGETQYF.

This clonotype was seen a single time. The chain has TRBV13 and TRBJ2-7; maybe TRBD2 (6 bases). Germline CDR1 reads PRHDT; CDR2 reads FYEKMQ (reference sequence). The CDR3 runs to 15 residues. V lost 5 bases to trimming and J lost 6 bases, with 20 bases between them. The CDR3 loop reads CASSLAGNSGGEQYF. The CDR3 region has the DNA TGTGCCAGCAGCCTTGCGGGGAATTCGGGTGGCGAGCAGTACTTC.

This clonotype has a handful of counts. The J gene is TRBJ2-7, the V gene TRBV10-3; D possibly matches TRBD1 or TRBD2 (5 bases each). The ends were cut back, 11 bases at V and 3 bases at J, with 17 bases in the middle. Germline CDR1 is ENHRY and CDR2 is SYGVKD. The CDR3 has 13 amino acids. CDR3 protein: CAAGAWRFYEQYF. In DNA, the CDR3 is TGTGCCGCCGGGGCGTGGCGATTCTACGAGCAGTACTTC.

The CDR3 sequence: CASSSLVGQGINNSPLHF. The CDR3 nucleotides are TGTGCCAGCAGTTCCCTCGTCGGACAGGGGATTAATAATTCACCCCTCCACTTT. The chain employs TRBV27 and TRBJ1-6, with 9 bases fitting TRBD1. The CDR3 has 18 residues. The germline V gene encodes CDR1 MNHEY and CDR2 SMNVEV (reference sequence). With V trimmed by 4 bases and J by 5 bases, 12 bases remained unmatched.

There are a few counts of this clonotype. J is TRBJ2-1 and V is TRBV27; D is unresolved. This CDR3 has 13 residues. Germline CDR1 and CDR2: MNHEY and SMNVEV (reference sequence). The V and J ends lost 5 bases and 5 bases respectively, with 10 bases between them. CDR3 sequence: CASSNGGDNEQFF. The CDR3 DNA follows: TGTGCCAGCAGTAACGGCGGCGACAATGAGCAGTTCTTC.

The chain carries TRBV6-5 and TRBJ1-4; D not resolved. Trimming took off 3 bases at V and 5 bases at J, with 13 bases between the two ends. This CDR3 region has 15 residues. CDR1 and CDR2 (germline): MNHEY, SVGAGI. The CDR3 nucleotides read TGTGCCAGCAGTTATTACGTGGGAGAGAATGAAAAACTGTTTTTT. Its protein product is CASSYYVGENEKLFF.